A single sample gave rise to the 8 T cell receptor beta chains below, sequenced in a study of post-analysis software for immune sequencing data. Study conclusions and caveats: Patients used about five TRBV segments, including TRBV5-6, TRBV5-1 and TRBV20-1, more often than controls.

Their specific antigens are unknown. Every TCR beta cDNA library bore unique molecular identifiers. TCRdb itself ran the PCR reads through MiXCR, one entry per CDR3 protein. The data show about 800,000 distinct CDR3 sequences, with less than 35% seen just once and roughly 0.57% held by the top ten. Input material: blood. The source of these receptors is a girl between 10 and 17 years old with multiple sclerosis.

This sequence joins TRBV7-2 and TRBJ2-7; 8 bases agree with TRBD2. The CDR3 length is 15 residues. Trimming removed 4 bases from V and 10 bases from J; junction bases left unmatched: 15. Per germline, CDR1 SGHTA and CDR2 FQGNSA. The CDR3: CASSSGLADLTAQYF. The DNA of the CDR3 is TGTGCCAGCAGCTCCGGACTAGCAGATCTAACGGCCCAGTACTTC.

The chain couples TRBV6-5 to TRBJ2-1; 13 bases agree with TRBD2. Germline lookup yields CDR1 MNHEY and CDR2 SVGAGI. V dropped 0 bases and J dropped 7; count of bases not matched to a gene: 0. This CDR3 has 15 amino acids. The CDR3 nucleotides are TGTGCCAGCAGTTACTCGGGACTAGCGGGAAATGAGCAGTTCTTC. Its protein product is CASSYSGLAGNEQFF.

The rearrangement uses TRBV4-3 and TRBJ2-7; no clear D gene. V lost 1 base, J lost 2 bases, and 9 bases lay in between. CDR3 size: 14 residues. Germline V lookup: CDR1 LGHNA, CDR2 YSLEER. CDR3 region: CASSQARSAYEQYF. The CDR3 nucleotides are TGCGCCAGCAGCCAAGCGCGGTCTGCCTACGAGCAGTACTTC.

The chain's CDR3 is CASSSLLQGPFGYTF. In DNA, the CDR3 is TGTGCCAGCAGTTCGCTGTTGCAGGGGCCCTTTGGCTACACCTTC. V and J are TRBV7-2 and TRBJ1-2; D possibly corresponds to TRBD1 (6 bases). This CDR3 region has 15 residues. The V gene's germline CDR1 is SGHTA and CDR2 FQGNSA. Deletions cut 6 bases from V and 7 bases from J, with 21 bases between.

This clonotype was detected only a few times. The chain employs TRBV3-1 and TRBJ2-3; D is unclear. V was clipped by 0 bases and J by 6 bases, with 19 bases between them. This CDR3 is built from 17 residues. Germline V gene lookup returns CDR1 LGHDT and CDR2 YNNKEL (reference sequence). The CDR3 sequence is CASSQDPHSLRWDTQYF. For the CDR3, the DNA is TGTGCCAGCAGCCAAGATCCGCACTCCCTGAGGTGGGATACGCAGTATTTT.

This clonotype was seen a handful of times. This chain uses TRBV24-1 with TRBJ2-5, with TRBD1 matching over 7 bases. Germline values: CDR1 KGHDR, CDR2 SFDVKD. The V segment lost 2 bases and the J segment 4 bases; nucleotides outside the gene matches: 3. The CDR3 totals 14 residues. DNA of the CDR3: TGTGCCACCAGTGATTCCCGACAGGGAGAGACCCAGTACTTC. Translating gives CATSDSRQGETQYF.

This clonotype was seen only a few times. The chain is built from TRBV6-5 and TRBJ2-7; 13 nucleotides match TRBD2. V lost 2 bases to trimming and J lost 2 bases; unmatched junction nucleotides: 9. The length of the CDR3 is 18 residues. The germline V gene encodes CDR1 MNHEY and CDR2 SVGAGI. CDR3 residues: CASSYRPTSGGAPYEQYF. CDR3 in DNA: TGTGCCAGCAGTTACCGACCAACTAGCGGGGGGGCGCCCTACGAGCAGTACTTC.

This clonotype has only one observation. The chain employs TRBV20-1 and TRBJ2-3, with D possibly TRBD2 on 6 matching bases. Per germline, CDR1 DFQATT and CDR2 SNEGSKA (reference sequence). Trimming stripped 3 bases from V and 4 bases from J, with 23 bases between. CDR3 size: 17 residues. The CDR3 reads CSASREGFGGRPDTQYF. CDR3 in DNA: TGCAGTGCTAGCCGGGAAGGCTTCGGGGGAAGGCCAGATACGCAGTATTTT.